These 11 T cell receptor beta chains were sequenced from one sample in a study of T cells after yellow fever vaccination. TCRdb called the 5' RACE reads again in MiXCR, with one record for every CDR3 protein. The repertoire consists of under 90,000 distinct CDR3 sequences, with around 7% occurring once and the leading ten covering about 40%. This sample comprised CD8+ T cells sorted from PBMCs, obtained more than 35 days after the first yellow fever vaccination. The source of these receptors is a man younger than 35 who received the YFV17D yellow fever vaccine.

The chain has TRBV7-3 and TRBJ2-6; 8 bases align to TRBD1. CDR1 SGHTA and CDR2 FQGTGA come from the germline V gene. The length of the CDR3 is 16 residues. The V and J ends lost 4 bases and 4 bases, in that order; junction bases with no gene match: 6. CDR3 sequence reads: CASSWTGQGGANVLTF. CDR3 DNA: TGTGCCAGCAGCTGGACAGGACAGGGAGGGGCCAACGTCCTGACTTTC.

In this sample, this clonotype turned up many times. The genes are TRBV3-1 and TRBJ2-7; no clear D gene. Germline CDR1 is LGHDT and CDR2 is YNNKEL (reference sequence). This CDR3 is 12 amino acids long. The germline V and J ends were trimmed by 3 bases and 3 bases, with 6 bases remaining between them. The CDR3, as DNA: TGTGCCAGCAGCCATAGGAGCTACGAGCAGTACTTC. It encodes CASSHRSYEQYF.

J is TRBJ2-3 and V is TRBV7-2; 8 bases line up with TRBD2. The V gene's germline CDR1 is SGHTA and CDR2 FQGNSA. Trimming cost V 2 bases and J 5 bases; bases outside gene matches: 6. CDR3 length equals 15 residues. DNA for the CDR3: TGTACCAGCAGCTTAACGGGGGGGCTGGGAGATACGCAGTATTTT. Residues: CTSSLTGGLGDTQYF.

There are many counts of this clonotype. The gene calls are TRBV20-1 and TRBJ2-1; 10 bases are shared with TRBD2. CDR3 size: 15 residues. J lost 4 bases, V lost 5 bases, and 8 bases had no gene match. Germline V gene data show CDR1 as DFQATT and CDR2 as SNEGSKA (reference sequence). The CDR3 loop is CSAESLAGDYNEQFF. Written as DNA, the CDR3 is TGCAGTGCTGAATCCCTAGCGGGGGATTACAATGAGCAGTTCTTC.

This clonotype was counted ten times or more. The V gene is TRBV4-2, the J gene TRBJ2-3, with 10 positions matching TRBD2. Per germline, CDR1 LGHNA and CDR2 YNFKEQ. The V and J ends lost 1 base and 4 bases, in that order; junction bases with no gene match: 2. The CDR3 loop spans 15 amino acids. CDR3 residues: CASSQGSGGADTQYF. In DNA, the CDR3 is TGTGCCAGCAGCCAAGGGAGCGGGGGGGCAGATACGCAGTATTTT.

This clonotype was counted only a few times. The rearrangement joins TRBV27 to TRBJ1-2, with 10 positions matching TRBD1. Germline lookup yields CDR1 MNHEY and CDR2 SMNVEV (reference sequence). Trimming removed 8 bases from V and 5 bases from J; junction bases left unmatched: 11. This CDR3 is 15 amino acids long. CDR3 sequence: CASGTPGTGAYGYTF. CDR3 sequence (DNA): TGTGCCAGCGGTACCCCCGGGACAGGGGCTTATGGCTACACCTTC.

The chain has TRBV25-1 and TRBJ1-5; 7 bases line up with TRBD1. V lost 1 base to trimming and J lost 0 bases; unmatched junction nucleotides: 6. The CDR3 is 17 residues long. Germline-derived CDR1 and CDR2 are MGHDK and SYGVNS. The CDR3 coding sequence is TGTGCCAGCAGTGAATTTGGGACAGACCATAGCAATCAGCCCCAGCATTTT. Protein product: CASSEFGTDHSNQPQHF.

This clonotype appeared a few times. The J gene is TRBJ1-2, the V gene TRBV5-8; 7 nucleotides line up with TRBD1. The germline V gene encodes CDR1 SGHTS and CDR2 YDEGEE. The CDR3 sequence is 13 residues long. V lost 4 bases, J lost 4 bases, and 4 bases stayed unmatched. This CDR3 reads CASSLTGLYGYTF. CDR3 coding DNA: TGTGCCAGCAGCCTGACAGGGCTCTATGGCTACACCTTC.

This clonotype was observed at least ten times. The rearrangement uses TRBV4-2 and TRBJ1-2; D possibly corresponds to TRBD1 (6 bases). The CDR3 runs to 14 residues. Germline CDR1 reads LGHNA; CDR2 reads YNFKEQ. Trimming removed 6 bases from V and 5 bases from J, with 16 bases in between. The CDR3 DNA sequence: TGTGCCAGCAGAAGGGCAGGGGCCAGGTATGGCTACACCTTC. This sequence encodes CASRRAGARYGYTF.

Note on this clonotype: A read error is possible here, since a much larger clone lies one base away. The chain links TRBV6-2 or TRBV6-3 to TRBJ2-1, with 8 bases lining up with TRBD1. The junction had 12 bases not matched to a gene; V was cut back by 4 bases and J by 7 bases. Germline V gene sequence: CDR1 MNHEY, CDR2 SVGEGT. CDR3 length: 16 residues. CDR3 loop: CASSFLPGQDENEQFF. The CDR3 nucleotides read TGTGCCAGCAGTTTTTTGCCGGGACAGGATGAAAATGAGCAGTTCTTC.

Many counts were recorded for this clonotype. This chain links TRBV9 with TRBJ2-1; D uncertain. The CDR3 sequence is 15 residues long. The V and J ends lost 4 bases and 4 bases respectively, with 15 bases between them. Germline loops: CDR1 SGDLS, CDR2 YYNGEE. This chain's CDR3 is CASSPGGRIYNEQFF. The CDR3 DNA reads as TGTGCCAGCAGCCCTGGCGGACGGATTTACAATGAGCAGTTCTTC.